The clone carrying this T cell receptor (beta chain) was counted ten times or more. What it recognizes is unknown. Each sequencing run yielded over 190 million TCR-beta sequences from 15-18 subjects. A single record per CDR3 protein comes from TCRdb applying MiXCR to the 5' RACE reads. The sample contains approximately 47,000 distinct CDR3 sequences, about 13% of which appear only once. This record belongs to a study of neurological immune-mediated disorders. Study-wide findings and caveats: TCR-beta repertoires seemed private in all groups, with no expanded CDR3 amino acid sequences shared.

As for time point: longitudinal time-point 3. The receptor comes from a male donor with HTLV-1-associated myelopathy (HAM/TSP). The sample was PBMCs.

Here the CDR3 DNA reads TGCGCCAGCAGATTCGGTCCGAGTGCAACTAATGAAAAACTGTTTTTT. It codes for CASRFGPSATNEKLFF. The V and J genes are TRBV4-1 and TRBJ1-4; no firm D call. Per the germline V gene, CDR1 is MGHRA and CDR2 is YSYEKL. Trimming cost V 6 bases and J 0 bases, with 14 bases left between them. The CDR3 sequence is 16 residues long.